This TCR beta chain was observed in a study of control samples from healthy donors and cancer patients. Between the trimmed V and J ends, which lost 3 bases and 3 bases, there was a span of 8 bases. From germline, CDR1 is KGHDR and CDR2 SFDVKD. The CDR3 has 14 residues. Some clones are missing from TCRdb's copy, which holds only in-frame ones; the method was immunoSEQ multiplex PCR. The repertoire holds 150,000 to 180,000 clones, with just under 95% as singletons. Sample: blood. The J gene is TRBJ1-5, the V gene TRBV24-1; D unclear. The sequence came from a man between 40 and 49 years old in good health. This chain's CDR3 is CATSDNLYNQPQHF. The CDR3 nucleotides read TGTGCCACCAGTGATAATCTCTACAATCAGCCCCAGCATTTT.